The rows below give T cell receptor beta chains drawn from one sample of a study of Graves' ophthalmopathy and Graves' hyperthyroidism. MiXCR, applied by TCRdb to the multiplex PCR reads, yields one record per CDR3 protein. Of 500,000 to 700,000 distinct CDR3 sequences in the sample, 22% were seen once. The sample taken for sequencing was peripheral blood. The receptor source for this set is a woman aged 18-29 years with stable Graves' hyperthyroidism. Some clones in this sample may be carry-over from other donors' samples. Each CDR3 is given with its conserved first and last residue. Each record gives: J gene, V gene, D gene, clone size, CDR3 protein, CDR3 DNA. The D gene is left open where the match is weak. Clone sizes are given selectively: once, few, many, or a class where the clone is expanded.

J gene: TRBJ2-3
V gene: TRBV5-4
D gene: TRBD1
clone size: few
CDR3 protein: CASSLARGQGSTDTQYF
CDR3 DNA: TGTGCCAGCAGCTTGGCCCGAGGACAGGGTAGCACAGATACGCAGTATTTT

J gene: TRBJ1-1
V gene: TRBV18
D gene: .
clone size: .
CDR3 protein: CASSPVERTEAFF
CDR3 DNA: TGTGCCAGCTCCCCCGTCGAGAGGACTGAAGCTTTCTTT

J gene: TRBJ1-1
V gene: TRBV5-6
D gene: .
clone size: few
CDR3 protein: CASSLDPGHTEAFF
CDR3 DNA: TGTGCCAGCAGCTTGGATCCTGGGCACACTGAAGCTTTCTTT

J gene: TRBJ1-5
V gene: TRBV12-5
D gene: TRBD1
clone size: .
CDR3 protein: CASGTGIGNQPQHF
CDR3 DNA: TGTGCTAGTGGGACAGGGATCGGCAATCAGCCCCAGCATTTT

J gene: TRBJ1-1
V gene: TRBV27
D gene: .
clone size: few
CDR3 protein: CASSDGRGRGNTEAFF
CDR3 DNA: TGTGCCAGCAGTGATGGCCGTGGACGGGGGAACACTGAAGCTTTCTTT

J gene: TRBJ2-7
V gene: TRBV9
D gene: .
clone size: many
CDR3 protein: CASSVSGESYEQYF
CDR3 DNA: TGTGCCAGCAGCGTGTCGGGGGAGTCCTACGAGCAGTACTTC

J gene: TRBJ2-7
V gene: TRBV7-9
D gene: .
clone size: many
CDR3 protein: CASSRELSSKQYF
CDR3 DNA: TGTGCCAGCAGCAGGGAGCTTAGCAGCAAGCAGTACTTC

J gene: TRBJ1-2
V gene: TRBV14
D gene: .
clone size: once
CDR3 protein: CASSQIVSRVHNYGYTF
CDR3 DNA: TGTGCCAGCAGCCAGATCGTTTCTAGGGTTCATAACTATGGCTACACCTTC

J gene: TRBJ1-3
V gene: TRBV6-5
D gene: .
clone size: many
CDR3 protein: CASTNSGNTIYF
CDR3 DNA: TGTGCCAGCACTAACTCTGGAAACACCATATATTTT

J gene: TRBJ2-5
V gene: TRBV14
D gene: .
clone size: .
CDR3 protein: CASSLLSGVIETQYF
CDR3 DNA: TGTGCCAGCAGCCTACTTTCGGGAGTCATTGAGACCCAGTACTTC

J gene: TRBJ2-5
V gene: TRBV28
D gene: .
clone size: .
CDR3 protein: CASSLGVEETQYF
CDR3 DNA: TGTGCCAGCAGTTTGGGGGTAGAAGAGACCCAGTACTTC

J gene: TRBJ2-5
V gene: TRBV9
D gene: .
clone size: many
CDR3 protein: CASSPDPQIGTQYF
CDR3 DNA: TGTGCCAGCAGCCCCGACCCGCAAATTGGGACCCAGTACTTC

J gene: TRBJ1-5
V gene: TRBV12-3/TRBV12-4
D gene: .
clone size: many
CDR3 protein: CASSLGYNQPQHF
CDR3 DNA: TGTGCCAGCAGTTTGGGGTACAATCAGCCCCAGCATTTT

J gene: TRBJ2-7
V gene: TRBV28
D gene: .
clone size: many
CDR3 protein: CASRDSSSYEQYF
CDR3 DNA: TGTGCCAGCCGCGACAGTAGCTCCTACGAGCAGTACTTC

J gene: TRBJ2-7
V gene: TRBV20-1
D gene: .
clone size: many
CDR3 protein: CSARDLYTAGYEQYF
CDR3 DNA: TGCAGTGCTAGAGATCTTTACACGGCAGGCTACGAGCAGTACTTC

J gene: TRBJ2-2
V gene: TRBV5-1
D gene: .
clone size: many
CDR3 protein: CASTPRADTGELFF
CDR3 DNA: TGCGCCAGCACCCCCAGGGCTGACACCGGGGAGCTGTTTTTT

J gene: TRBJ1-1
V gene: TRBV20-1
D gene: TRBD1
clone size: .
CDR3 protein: CSAPGQGQVNTEAFF
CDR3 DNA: TGCAGTGCTCCGGGACAGGGCCAGGTGAACACTGAAGCTTTCTTT

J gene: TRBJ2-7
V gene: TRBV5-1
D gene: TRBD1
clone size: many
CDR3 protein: CASSLGDRVAEQYF
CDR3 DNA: TGCGCCAGCAGCTTGGGGGACAGGGTGGCCGAGCAGTACTTC

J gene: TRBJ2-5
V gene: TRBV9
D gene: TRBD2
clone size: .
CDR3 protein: CASSSGSGETQYF
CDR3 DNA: TGTGCCAGCAGTAGCGGGAGTGGAGAGACCCAGTACTTC

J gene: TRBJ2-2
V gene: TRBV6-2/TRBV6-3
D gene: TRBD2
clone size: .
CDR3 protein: CASSYSRRGRAGGPNTGELFF
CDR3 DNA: TGTGCCAGCAGTTACTCTCGCCGGGGGAGAGCGGGGGGGCCCAACACCGGGGAGCTGTTTTTT

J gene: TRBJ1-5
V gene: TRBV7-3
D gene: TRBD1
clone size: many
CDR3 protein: CASSLQGGSNQPQHF
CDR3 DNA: TGTGCCAGCAGCTTACAGGGGGGTAGCAATCAGCCCCAGCATTTT

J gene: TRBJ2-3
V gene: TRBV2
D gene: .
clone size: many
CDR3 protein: CASTGGNIRYF
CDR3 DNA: TGTGCCAGCACCGGGGGAAACATTCGGTATTTT

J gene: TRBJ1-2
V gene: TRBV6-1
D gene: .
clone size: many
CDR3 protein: CASRGWWMARHGYTF
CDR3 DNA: TGTGCCAGCCGGGGGTGGTGGATGGCCAGACATGGCTACACCTTC

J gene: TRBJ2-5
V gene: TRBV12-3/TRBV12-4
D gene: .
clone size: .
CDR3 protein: CASSLARGLEQYF
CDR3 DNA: TGTGCCAGCAGTTTAGCTAGGGGGTTGGAGCAGTACTTC

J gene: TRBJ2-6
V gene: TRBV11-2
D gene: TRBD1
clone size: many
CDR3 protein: CASSPRTGERGANVLTF
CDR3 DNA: TGTGCCAGCAGCCCGAGGACAGGGGAACGTGGGGCCAACGTCCTGACTTTC

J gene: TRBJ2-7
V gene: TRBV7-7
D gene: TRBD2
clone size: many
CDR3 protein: CASSRGLAGNYEQYF
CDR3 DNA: TGTGCTAGCAGCAGAGGACTAGCGGGTAACTACGAGCAGTACTTC

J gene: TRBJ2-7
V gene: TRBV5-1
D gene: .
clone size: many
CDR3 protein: CASSLGSDYEQYF
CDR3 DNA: TGCGCCAGCAGCTTGGGCTCCGACTACGAGCAGTACTTC

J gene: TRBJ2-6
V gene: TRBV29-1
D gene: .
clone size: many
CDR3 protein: CSVEEGATPAGANVLTF
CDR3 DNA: TGCAGCGTTGAAGAGGGGGCGACGCCGGCTGGGGCCAACGTCCTGACTTTC

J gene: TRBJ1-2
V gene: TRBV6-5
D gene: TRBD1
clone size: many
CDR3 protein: CASSSGTANYGYTF
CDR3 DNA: TGTGCCAGCAGTTCTGGGACAGCTAACTATGGCTACACCTTC

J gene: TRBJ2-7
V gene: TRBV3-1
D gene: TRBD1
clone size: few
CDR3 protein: CTSSQDGTATYEQYF
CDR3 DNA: TGTACCAGCAGCCAAGATGGGACAGCAACCTACGAGCAGTACTTC

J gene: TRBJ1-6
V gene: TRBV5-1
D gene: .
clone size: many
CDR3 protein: CASSLDRMINSPLHF
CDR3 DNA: TGCGCCAGCAGCTTGGACAGGATGATTAATTCACCCCTCCACTTT

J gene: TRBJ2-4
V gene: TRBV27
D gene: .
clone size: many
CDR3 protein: CASSLGGDIQYF
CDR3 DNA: TGTGCCAGCAGTTTAGGGGGTGACATTCAGTACTTC

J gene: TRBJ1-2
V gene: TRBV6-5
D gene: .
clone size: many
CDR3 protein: CASSYDLYGYTF
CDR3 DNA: TGTGCCAGCAGTTACGATCTGTATGGCTACACCTTC

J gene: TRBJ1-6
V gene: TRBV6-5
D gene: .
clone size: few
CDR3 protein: CASSYGGDSPLHF
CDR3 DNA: TGTGCCAGCAGTTACGGGGGTGATTCACCCCTCCACTTT

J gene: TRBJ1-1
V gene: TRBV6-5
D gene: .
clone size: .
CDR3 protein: CASSSTGLLNTEAFF
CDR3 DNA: TGTGCCAGCAGTTCCACGGGGCTCCTGAACACTGAAGCTTTCTTT

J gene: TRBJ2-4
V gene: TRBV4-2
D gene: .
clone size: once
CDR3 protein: CASSLQDSKNIQYF
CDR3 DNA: TGTGCCAGCAGCCTTCAGGACAGCAAAAACATTCAGTACTTC

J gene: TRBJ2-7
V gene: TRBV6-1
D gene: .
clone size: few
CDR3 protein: CASSLDSRRSYEQYF
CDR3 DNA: TGTGCCAGCAGCCTCGACAGTAGGCGCTCCTACGAGCAGTACTTC

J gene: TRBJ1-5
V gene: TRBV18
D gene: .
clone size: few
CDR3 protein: CASSLRRGSNQPQHF
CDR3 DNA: TGTGCCAGCTCACTCCGTAGGGGTAGCAATCAGCCCCAGCATTTT

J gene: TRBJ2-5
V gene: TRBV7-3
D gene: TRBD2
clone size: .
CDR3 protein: CASSLTPSGIGAQYF
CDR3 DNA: TGTGCCAGCAGCTTAACCCCTAGCGGGATAGGGGCCCAGTACTTC

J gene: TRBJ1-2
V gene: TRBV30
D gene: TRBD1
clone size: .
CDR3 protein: CAWSAQGEYGYTF
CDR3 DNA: TGTGCCTGGAGTGCACAGGGGGAATATGGCTACACCTTC

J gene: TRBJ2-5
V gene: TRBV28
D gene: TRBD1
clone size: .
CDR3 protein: CASSLRGQDGGTRETQYF
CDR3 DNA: TGTGCCAGCAGCTTAAGGGGACAGGATGGCGGAACACGAGAGACCCAGTACTTC

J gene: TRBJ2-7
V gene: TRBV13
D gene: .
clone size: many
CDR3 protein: CASSLAPGSYEQYF
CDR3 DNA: TGCGCCAGCAGCTTGGCCCCGGGTTCCTACGAGCAGTACTTC

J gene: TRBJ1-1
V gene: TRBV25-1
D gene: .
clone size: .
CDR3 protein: CASIPTWNTEAFF
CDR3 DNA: TGTGCCAGCATTCCAACCTGGAACACTGAAGCTTTCTTT

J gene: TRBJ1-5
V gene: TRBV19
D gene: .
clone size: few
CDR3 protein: CASSDGYRPQHF
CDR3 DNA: TGTGCCAGTAGCGACGGGTACAGGCCCCAGCATTTT

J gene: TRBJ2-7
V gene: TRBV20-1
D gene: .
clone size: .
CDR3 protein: CSASTEHHLELTYEQYF
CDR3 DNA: TGCAGTGCTAGTACCGAGCATCACTTGGAGCTTACCTACGAGCAGTACTTC

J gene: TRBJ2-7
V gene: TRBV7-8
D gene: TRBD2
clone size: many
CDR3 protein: CASSYQAHPGLAGEQYF
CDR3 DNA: TGTGCCAGCAGCTACCAAGCACATCCGGGACTAGCGGGCGAGCAGTACTTC

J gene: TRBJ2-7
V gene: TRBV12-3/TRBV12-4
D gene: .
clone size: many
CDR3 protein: CASSLQPPDRLPSYEQYF
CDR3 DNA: TGTGCCAGCAGTTTGCAGCCCCCGGACAGACTGCCCTCCTACGAGCAGTACTTC

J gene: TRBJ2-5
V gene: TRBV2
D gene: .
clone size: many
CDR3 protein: CASVGRSQYF
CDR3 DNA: TGTGCCAGCGTCGGTAGGTCCCAGTACTTC